This is a list of T cell receptor beta chains from one sample in a study of a mutant IDH1 vaccine in newly diagnosed glioma. Their antigens remain unidentified. The repertoire was sequenced with immunoSEQ multiplex PCR; TCRdb's copy has only in-frame clones and lacks some. The data contain over 25,000 clones, roughly 79% of them seen just once; the ten biggest clones take up around a tenth. The starting material was PBMCs, obtained from a glioma patient whose treatment included an IDH1 peptide vaccine. These receptors were obtained from a woman aged 30 to 39 with glioma. Some clones in this sample may be carry-over from other donors' samples. Both conserved end residues are part of each CDR3. A D gene is named only where the DNA matches it firmly. Clone size is stated in some rows and not others, as once, few, many or a class when expanded.

CDR3 DNA	CDR3 protein	CDR3 length	V gene	clone size	J gene	D gene
TGCACCAGCAGCCAAGATCCCGGGGGAGACCCGCGACTAGCGGATTCTAGCACAGATACGCAGTATTTT	CTSSQDPGGDPRLADSSTDTQYF	23	TRBV1	NA	TRBJ2-3	NA
TGTGCCAGCAGTTCCCGGGAGTCGAGCTCCTACGAGCAGTACTTC	CASSSRESSSYEQYF	15	TRBV27	NA	TRBJ2-7	NA
TGTGCCAGTAGTATTACGGGAGGGCCCCCCTCCTACGAGCAGTACTTC	CASSITGGPPSYEQYF	16	TRBV19	NA	TRBJ2-7	TRBD2
TGTGCCAGCAGTTTACGAACTAGCGGGCCCCTCGGGGACAATGAGCAGTTCTTC	CASSLRTSGPLGDNEQFF	18	TRBV28	NA	TRBJ2-1	TRBD2
TGCGCCAGCAGCCAGAGGGGAACCCTCGAAGGAGCCTACAATGAGCAGTTCTTC	CASSQRGTLEGAYNEQFF	18	TRBV4-1	NA	TRBJ2-1	NA
TGTGCCAGCAGCACATTCCCGGGACAGGGGACGTATTTT	CASSTFPGQGTYF	13	TRBV11-2	NA	TRBJ2-3	TRBD1
TGCGCCAGCAGCCTGATACAGAACACTGAAGCTTTCTTT	CASSLIQNTEAFF	13	TRBV5-1	NA	TRBJ1-1	NA
TGTGCCTGGAGTCCTCCTGGGGGGACCCAGTACTTC	CAWSPPGGTQYF	12	TRBV30	once	TRBJ2-5	NA
TGTGCCAGCAGTGACGCGGGGGACGACGAGCAGTACTTC	CASSDAGDDEQYF	13	TRBV25-1	NA	TRBJ2-7	TRBD2
TGTGCCTGGAGTGTAGGCCGGGGCACTGAAGCTTTCTTT	CAWSVGRGTEAFF	13	TRBV30	few	TRBJ1-1	NA
TGTGCCAGCTCCCCGATTACTTCCGGGACCTACGGCACCGGGGAGCTGTTTTTT	CASSPITSGTYGTGELFF	18	TRBV18	once	TRBJ2-2	NA
TGCGCCAGCAGTGAGTCCGGGCAGGGGGATGAGCAGTTCTTC	CASSESGQGDEQFF	14	TRBV10-1	NA	TRBJ2-1	TRBD1
TGTGCCAGCAGCGGGACAGGGAACACCGGGGAGCTGTTTTTT	CASSGTGNTGELFF	14	TRBV28	NA	TRBJ2-2	TRBD1
TGTGCCAGCAGTTACTTTCGGACTAGCGGGGGGCAGTTCTTC	CASSYFRTSGGQFF	14	TRBV6-5	NA	TRBJ2-1	TRBD2
TGTGCCAGCAGCTCCCCCCCGGGGGGGAGAGGAAACACCATATATTTT	CASSSPPGGRGNTIYF	16	TRBV7-9	NA	TRBJ1-3	NA
TGTGCCAGCAGACACAGGGGGCTTGGCTATGGCTACACCTTC	CASRHRGLGYGYTF	14	TRBV6-5	NA	TRBJ1-2	TRBD1
TGTGCCAGCAGCTTGGGGACAAACACTGAAGCTTTCTTT	CASSLGTNTEAFF	13	TRBV5-6	NA	TRBJ1-1	NA
TGTGCCAGCAGTTTAGTTAGCGGGAGATCGCTCGAGCAGTACTTC	CASSLVSGRSLEQYF	15	TRBV27	NA	TRBJ2-7	TRBD2
TGTGCCAGTATGGGACAGGGAAGTGGCTACACCTTC	CASMGQGSGYTF	12	TRBV19	NA	TRBJ1-2	TRBD1
TGTGCCAGCACCCCTTGGACACAGGAGACCCAGTACTTC	CASTPWTQETQYF	13	TRBV11-2	NA	TRBJ2-5	NA
TGTGCCAGCAGCTTAGGGGCTAGCGGCACCCACGAGCAGTACTTC	CASSLGASGTHEQYF	15	TRBV7-9	NA	TRBJ2-7	TRBD2
TGTGCCTGGAGTGTACTCGAGGGACCCTATGGCTACACCTTC	CAWSVLEGPYGYTF	14	TRBV30	NA	TRBJ1-2	NA
TGTGCCAGTAGTATAGGGGGACAGGGGCGGGAGACCCAGTACTTC	CASSIGGQGRETQYF	15	TRBV19	NA	TRBJ2-5	TRBD1
TGCGCCAGCAGCTTTTTTTCCCCAGCGTTAGCTAACTATGGCTACACCTTC	CASSFFSPALANYGYTF	17	TRBV5-1	once	TRBJ1-2	NA
TGTGCCAGCACTCAGGGTTGGGACACCGGGGAGCTGTTTTTT	CASTQGWDTGELFF	14	TRBV6-1	NA	TRBJ2-2	NA
TGTGCCAGCTCACCTTCCGCGGCGGGGGAGCAGTACTTC	CASSPSAAGEQYF	13	TRBV18	NA	TRBJ2-7	NA
TGCGCCAGCAGCCAAGAGTGGGGGACAGAGAATTACGAGCAGTACTTC	CASSQEWGTENYEQYF	16	TRBV4-1	NA	TRBJ2-7	TRBD1
TGCACCAGCAGCCACCCCTGCTCAGAGCGGATAACCACAGATACGCAGTATTTT	CTSSHPCSERITTDTQYF	18	TRBV1	once	TRBJ2-3	NA
TGTGCCAGCGAAAGGGGAGGGATGAAGACCCAGTACTTC	CASERGGMKTQYF	13	TRBV6-1	NA	TRBJ2-5	TRBD2
TGTGCCAGCAGCCGGGACACCCCTGAAGCTTTCTTT	CASSRDTPEAFF	12	TRBV6-1	NA	TRBJ1-1	NA
TGTGCCAGCAGTTCGCCGGGACTAGGGGCTGAAGAGACCCAGTACTTC	CASSSPGLGAEETQYF	16	TRBV6-5	NA	TRBJ2-5	TRBD2
TGTGCCAGTAGTATTCGACAGATCAATCAGCCCCAGCATTTT	CASSIRQINQPQHF	14	TRBV19	few	TRBJ1-5	NA
TGTGCCAGCAGCCGACCCAGGTCTCTGAACACTGAAGCTTTCTTT	CASSRPRSLNTEAFF	15	TRBV7-2	few	TRBJ1-1	NA
TGTGCCAGCAGGGGTCAGCGGGAAGTTTCAGATACGCAGTATTTT	CASRGQREVSDTQYF	15	TRBV6-1	NA	TRBJ2-3	TRBD2
TGTGCCAGTAGTATTATGGAGGGTCCCGGCACTGAAGCTTTCTTT	CASSIMEGPGTEAFF	15	TRBV19	NA	TRBJ1-1	NA
TGTGCCACCAGCAGAGAAGGTGGGGGTAGAGGCTACACCTTC	CATSREGGGRGYTF	14	TRBV15	NA	TRBJ1-2	NA
TGCGCCAGCAGCCAAGATGAGGAGGGGGCAACTGGAAACACCATATATTTT	CASSQDEEGATGNTIYF	17	TRBV4-1	NA	TRBJ1-3	TRBD1
TGTGCCAGCTCTCCCTCAACCTCAGGGGGTAACTATGGCTACACCTTC	CASSPSTSGGNYGYTF	16	TRBV18	NA	TRBJ1-2	TRBD1
TGTGCCAGCAGCTCCCGGGACGGGGACACTGAAGCTTTCTTT	CASSSRDGDTEAFF	14	TRBV7-6	NA	TRBJ1-1	NA
TGTGCCAGCAGACCCCGGGACAGGGGAACAGATACGCAGTATTTT	CASRPRDRGTDTQYF	15	TRBV5-6	NA	TRBJ2-3	TRBD1